The rows below give T cell receptor beta chains drawn from one sample of a study of cytomegalovirus exposure and HLA in healthy donors. Assay used: immunoSEQ multiplex PCR; TCRdb lists only in-frame clones, some missing. The sample lists around 36,000 clones; around 86% were seen once. Material for sequencing was PBMCs. These receptors were taken from a woman aged 40-49 years in good health and CMV-seropositive. CDR3s include the opening cysteine and the closing phenylalanine or tryptophan. Size is stated for part of the rows, as once, few or many counts, or as a class when the clone is expanded.

v_call,clone_size,j_call,cdr3_aa
TRBV15,.,TRBJ2-7,CATRRRPVSTYEQYF
TRBV19,.,TRBJ1-4,CASSRGGDSTNEKLFF
TRBV11-2,.,TRBJ2-5,CASSSWTLTVDQYF
TRBV19,.,TRBJ2-5,CASSPSAVQETQYF
TRBV29-1,.,TRBJ2-7,CSVEIGGDEQYF
TRBV7-2,.,TRBJ1-1,CASRTSGGLNTEAFF
TRBV5-5,.,TRBJ1-4,CASSGATGPNEKLFF
TRBV27,.,TRBJ2-3,CASSPPTRTQYF
TRBV5-5,.,TRBJ2-3,CASSDSQGTDTQYF
TRBV6-5,.,TRBJ1-2,CASRSGAAIYGYTF
TRBV2,.,.,CASSVDRIKGEQYF
TRBV7-2,.,TRBJ2-7,CASSLGTSGGFSYEQYF
TRBV10-1,.,TRBJ2-1,CASSDLSGSSSYNEQFF
TRBV15,.,TRBJ2-7,CATSRGTGGDYEQYF
TRBV2,once,TRBJ2-1,CASSLLGQTNEQFF
TRBV6-1,.,TRBJ1-1,CASIRYRADTEAFF
TRBV7-9,.,.,CASSPAPYEQYF
TRBV28,.,TRBJ2-3,CASSLAGSTDTQYF
TRBV4-3,.,TRBJ2-2,CASSQEGTYSSGELFF
TRBV18,once,TRBJ2-7,CASSPSGGSNYEQYF
TRBV4-3,.,TRBJ1-1,CASSQDVVNTEAFF
TRBV21-1,.,TRBJ1-3,CASSKKGSDGNTIYF
TRBV5-1,.,TRBJ1-6,CASSLLGGGINSPLHF
TRBV19,.,TRBJ1-5,CASSIGGYSNQPQHF
TRBV6-5,.,TRBJ2-3,CASGDSPTDTQYF
TRBV7-6,.,TRBJ1-2,CASSGPGQGGRYGYTF
TRBV19,once,TRBJ1-1,CASSGQGLNTEAFF
TRBV5-6,.,TRBJ1-2,CASTQTGPYGYTF
TRBV9,.,TRBJ1-1,CASSLRTGKNTEAFF